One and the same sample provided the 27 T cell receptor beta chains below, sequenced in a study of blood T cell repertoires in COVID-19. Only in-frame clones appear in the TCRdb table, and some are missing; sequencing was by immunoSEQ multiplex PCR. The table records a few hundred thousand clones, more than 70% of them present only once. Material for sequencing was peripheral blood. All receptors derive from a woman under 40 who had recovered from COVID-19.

The CDR3 bases are TGTGCCAGCAGTCGGACAGGGGTCGGAGCTTTCTTT. This codes for CASSRTGVGAFF. The genes are TRBV2 and TRBJ1-1; 9 bases align to TRBD1. Germline lookup yields CDR1 SNHLY and CDR2 FYNNEI. The CDR3 totals 12 residues. Unmatched junction bases numbered 5, after V lost 5 bases and J lost 10 bases.

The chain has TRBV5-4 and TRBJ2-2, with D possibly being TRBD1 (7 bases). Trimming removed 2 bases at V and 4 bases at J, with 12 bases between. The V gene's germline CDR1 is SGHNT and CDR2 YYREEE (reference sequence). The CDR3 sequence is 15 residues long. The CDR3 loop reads CASSFRGAGTGELFF. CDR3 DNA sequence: TGTGCCAGCAGCTTCAGGGGGGCAGGCACCGGGGAGCTGTTTTTT.

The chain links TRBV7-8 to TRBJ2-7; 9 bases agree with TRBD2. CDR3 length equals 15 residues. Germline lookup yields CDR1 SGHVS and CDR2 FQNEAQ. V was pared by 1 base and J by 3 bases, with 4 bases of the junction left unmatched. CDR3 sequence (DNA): TGTGCCAGCAGCTTAGTAGCGGGGGCTATCTACGAGCAGTACTTC. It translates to CASSLVAGAIYEQYF.

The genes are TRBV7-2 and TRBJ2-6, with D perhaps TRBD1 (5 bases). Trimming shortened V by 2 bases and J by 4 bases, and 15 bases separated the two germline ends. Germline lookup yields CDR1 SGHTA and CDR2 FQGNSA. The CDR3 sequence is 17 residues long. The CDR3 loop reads CASSLRTPDWGANVLTF. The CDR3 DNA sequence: TGTGCCAGCAGCTTAAGGACACCCGATTGGGGGGCCAACGTCCTGACTTTC.

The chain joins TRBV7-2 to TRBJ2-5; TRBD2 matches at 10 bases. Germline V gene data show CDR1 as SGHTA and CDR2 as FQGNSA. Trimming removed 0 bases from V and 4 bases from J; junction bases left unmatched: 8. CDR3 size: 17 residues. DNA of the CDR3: TGTGCCAGCAGCTTAGCGCTAGGGGCTAGCGGGAGAGAGACCCAGTACTTC. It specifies CASSLALGASGRETQYF.

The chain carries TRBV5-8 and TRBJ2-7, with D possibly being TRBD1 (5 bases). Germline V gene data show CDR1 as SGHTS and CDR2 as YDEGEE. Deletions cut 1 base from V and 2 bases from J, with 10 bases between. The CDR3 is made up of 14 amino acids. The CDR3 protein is CASSLRGEAYEQYF. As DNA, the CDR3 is TGTGCCAGCAGCTTGAGGGGCGAGGCCTACGAGCAGTACTTC.

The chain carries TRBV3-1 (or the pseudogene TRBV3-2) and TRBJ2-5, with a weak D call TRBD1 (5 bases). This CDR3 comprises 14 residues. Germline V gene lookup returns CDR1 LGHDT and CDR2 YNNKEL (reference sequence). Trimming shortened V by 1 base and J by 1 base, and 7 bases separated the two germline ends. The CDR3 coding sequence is TGTGCCAGCAGCCAAGGGCAGGGCCAAGAGACCCAGTACTTC. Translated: CASSQGQGQETQYF.

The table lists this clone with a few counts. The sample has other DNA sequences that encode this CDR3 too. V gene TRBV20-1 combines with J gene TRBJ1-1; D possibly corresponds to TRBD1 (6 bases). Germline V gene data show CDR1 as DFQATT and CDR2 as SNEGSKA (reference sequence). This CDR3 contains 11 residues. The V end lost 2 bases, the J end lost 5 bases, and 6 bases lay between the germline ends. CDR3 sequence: CSARQGTEAFF. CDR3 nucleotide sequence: TGCAGTGCTAGACAGGGGACTGAAGCTTTCTTT.

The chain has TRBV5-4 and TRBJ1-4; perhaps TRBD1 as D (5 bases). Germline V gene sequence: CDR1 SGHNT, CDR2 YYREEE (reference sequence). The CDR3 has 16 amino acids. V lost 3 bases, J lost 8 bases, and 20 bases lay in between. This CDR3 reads CASSSEPRAGNEKLFF. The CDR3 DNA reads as TGTGCCAGCAGCTCCGAACCTAGGGCAGGGAACGAAAAACTGTTTTTT.

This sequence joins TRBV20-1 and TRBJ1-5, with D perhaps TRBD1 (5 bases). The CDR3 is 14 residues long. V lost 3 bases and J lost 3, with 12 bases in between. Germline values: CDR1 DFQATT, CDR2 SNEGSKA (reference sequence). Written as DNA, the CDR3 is TGCAGTGCTAGTGGGGAGGGACTCAATCAGCCCCAGCATTTT. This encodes CSASGEGLNQPQHF.

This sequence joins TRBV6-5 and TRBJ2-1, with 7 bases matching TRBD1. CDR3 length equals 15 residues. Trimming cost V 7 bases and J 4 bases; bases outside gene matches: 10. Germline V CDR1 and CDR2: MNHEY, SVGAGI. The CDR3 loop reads CASKVTGVLYNEQFF. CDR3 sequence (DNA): TGTGCCAGCAAAGTCACAGGGGTCCTATACAATGAGCAGTTCTTC.

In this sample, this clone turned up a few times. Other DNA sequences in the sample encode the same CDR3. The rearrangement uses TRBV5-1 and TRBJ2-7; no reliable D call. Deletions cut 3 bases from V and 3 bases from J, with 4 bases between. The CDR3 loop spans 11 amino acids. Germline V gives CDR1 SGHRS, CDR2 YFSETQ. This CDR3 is CASSYNYEQYF. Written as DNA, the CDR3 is TGCGCCAGCAGCTACAACTACGAGCAGTACTTC.

Here the CDR3 DNA reads TGCAGTGCTAGTGGCCACTCGGAGACCCAGTACTTC. Residues: CSASGHSETQYF. The chain employs TRBV20-1 and TRBJ2-5; no clear D. V was pared by 3 bases and J by 5 bases, with 10 bases between. CDR1 and CDR2 (germline): DFQATT, SNEGSKA (reference sequence). The CDR3 spans 12 residues.

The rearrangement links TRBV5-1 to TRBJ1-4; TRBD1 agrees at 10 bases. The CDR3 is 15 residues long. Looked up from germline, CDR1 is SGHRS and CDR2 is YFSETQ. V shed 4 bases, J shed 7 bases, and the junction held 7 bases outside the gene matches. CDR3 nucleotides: TGCGCCAGCAGCAATGGACAGGGGGTAGCTGAAAAACTGTTTTTT. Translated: CASSNGQGVAEKLFF.

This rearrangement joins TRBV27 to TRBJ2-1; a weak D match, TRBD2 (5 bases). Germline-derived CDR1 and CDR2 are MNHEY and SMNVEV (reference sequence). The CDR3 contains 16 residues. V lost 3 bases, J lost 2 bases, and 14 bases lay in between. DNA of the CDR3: TGTGCCAGCAGTTTGGGTTGGACTCCTCCCTACAATGAGCAGTTCTTC. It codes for CASSLGWTPPYNEQFF.

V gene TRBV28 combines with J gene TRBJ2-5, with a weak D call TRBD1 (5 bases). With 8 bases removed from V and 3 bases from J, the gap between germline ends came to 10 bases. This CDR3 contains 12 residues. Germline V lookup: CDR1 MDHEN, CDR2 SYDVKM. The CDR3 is CASQGDEETQYF. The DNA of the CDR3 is TGTGCCAGCCAGGGTGACGAAGAGACCCAGTACTTC.

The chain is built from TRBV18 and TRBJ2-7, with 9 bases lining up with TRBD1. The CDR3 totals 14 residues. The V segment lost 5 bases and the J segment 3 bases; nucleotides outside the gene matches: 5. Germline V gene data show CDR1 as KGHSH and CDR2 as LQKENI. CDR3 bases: TGTGCCAGCTCATCCGGGACAGGGATCTACGAGCAGTACTTC. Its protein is CASSSGTGIYEQYF.

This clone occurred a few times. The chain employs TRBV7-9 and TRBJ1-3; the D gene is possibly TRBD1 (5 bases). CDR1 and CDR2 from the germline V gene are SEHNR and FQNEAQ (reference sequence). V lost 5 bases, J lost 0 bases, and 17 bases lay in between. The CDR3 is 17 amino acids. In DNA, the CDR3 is TGTGCCAGCAGCGGTCCCAAAGGGGCCAGCTCTGGAAACACCATATATTTT. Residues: CASSGPKGASSGNTIYF.

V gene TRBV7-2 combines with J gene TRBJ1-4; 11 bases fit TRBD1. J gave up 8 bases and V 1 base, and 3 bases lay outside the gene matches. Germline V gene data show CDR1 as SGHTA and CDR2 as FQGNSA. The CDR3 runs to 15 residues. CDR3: CASSLGGQGEEKLFF. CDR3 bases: TGTGCCAGCAGCTTAGGGGGACAGGGGGAAGAAAAACTGTTTTTT.

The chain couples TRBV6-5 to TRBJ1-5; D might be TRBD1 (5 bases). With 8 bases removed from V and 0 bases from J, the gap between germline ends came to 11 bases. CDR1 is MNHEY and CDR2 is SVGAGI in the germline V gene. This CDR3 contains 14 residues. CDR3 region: CASSETVSNQPQHF. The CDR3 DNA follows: TGTGCCAGCTCGGAGACAGTTAGCAATCAGCCCCAGCATTTT.

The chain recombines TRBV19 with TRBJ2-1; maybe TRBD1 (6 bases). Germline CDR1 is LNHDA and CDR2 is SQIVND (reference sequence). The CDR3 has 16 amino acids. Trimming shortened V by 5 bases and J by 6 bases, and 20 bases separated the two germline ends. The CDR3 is CASSSLDSTKTNEQFF. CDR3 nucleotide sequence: TGTGCCAGTAGTTCCCTGGACAGTACCAAGACCAATGAGCAGTTCTTC.

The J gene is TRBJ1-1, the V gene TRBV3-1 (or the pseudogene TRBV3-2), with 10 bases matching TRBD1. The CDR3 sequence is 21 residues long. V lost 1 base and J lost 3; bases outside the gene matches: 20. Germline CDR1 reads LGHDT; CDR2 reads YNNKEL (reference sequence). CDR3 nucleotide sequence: TGTGCCAGCAGCCAAGTCCGTCCCTTGCGGTTGGACAGGGGGTCGGACACTGAAGCTTTCTTT. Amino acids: CASSQVRPLRLDRGSDTEAFF.

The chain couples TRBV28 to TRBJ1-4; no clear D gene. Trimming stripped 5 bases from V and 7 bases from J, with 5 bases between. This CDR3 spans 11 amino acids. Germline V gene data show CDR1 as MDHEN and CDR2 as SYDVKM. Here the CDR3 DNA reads TGTGCCAGCAGTAACAGTGAAAAACTGTTTTTT. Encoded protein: CASSNSEKLFF.

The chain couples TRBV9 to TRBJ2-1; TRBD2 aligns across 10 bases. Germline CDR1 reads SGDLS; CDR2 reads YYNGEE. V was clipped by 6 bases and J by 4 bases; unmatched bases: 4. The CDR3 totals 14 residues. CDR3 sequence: CASNPSGRYNEQFF. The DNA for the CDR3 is TGTGCCAGCAACCCTAGCGGGAGATACAATGAGCAGTTCTTC.

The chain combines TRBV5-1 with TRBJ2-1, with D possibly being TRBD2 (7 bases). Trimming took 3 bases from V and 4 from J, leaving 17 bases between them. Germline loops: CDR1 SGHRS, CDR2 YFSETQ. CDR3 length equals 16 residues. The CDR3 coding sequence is TGCGCCAGCAGCTGGGGGGGGGCAGGGGTGTACAATGAGCAGTTCTTC. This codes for CASSWGGAGVYNEQFF.

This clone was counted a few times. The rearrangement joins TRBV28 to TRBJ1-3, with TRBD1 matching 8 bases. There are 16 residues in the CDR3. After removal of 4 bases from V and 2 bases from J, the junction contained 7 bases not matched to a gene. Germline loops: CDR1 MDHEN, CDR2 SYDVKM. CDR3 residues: CASSSQGAETGNTIYF. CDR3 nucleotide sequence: TGTGCCAGCAGTTCGCAGGGGGCGGAAACTGGAAACACCATATATTTT.

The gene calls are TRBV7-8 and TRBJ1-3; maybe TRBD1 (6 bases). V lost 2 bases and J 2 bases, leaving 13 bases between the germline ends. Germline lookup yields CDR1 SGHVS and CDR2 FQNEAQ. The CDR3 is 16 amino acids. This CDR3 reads CASSLRGRGTGNTIYF. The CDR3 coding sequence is TGTGCCAGCAGCTTACGGGGCAGGGGAACTGGAAACACCATATATTTT.